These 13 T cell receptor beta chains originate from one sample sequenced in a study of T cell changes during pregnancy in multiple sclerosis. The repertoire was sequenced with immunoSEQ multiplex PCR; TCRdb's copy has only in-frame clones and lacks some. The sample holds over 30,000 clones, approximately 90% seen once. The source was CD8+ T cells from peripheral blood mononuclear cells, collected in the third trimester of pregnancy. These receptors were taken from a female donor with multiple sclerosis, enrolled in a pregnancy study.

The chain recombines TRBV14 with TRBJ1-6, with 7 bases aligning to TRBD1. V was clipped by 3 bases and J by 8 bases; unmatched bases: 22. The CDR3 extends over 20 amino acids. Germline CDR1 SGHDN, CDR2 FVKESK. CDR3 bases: TGTGCCAGCAGCCACGTCGGGCTCCCGGGACAGTCACCCTGGGATTCACCCCTCCACTTT. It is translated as CASSHVGLPGQSPWDSPLHF.

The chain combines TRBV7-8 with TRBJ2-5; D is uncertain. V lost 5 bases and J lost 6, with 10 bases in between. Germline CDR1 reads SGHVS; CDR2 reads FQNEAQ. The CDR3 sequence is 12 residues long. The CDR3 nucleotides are TGTGCCAGCAGCCAAGGTGGGCAGACCCAGTACTTC. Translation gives CASSQGGQTQYF.

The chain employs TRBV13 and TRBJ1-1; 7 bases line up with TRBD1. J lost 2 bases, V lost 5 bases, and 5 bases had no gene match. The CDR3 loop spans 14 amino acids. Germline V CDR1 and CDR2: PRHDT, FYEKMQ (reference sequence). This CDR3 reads CASSNTGVNTEAFF. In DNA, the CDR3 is TGTGCCAGCAGCAACACAGGGGTAAACACTGAAGCTTTCTTT.

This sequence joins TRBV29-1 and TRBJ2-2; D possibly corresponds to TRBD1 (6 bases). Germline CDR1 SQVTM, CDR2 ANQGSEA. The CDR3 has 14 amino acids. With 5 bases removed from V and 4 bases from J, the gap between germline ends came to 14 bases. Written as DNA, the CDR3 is TGCAGCGTTTCTGACAGGTTTGCCACCGGGGAGCTGTTTTTT. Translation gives CSVSDRFATGELFF.

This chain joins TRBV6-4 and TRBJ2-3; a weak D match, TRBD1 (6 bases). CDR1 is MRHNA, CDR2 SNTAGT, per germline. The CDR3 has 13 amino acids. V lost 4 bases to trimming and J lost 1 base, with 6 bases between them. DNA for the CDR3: TGTGCCAGCAGTGGGACAGGCACAGATACGCAGTATTTT. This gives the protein CASSGTGTDTQYF.

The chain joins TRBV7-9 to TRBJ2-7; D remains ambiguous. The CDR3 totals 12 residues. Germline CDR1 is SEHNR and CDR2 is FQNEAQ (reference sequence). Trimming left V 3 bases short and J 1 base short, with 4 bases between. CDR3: CASSFGSYEQYF. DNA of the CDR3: TGTGCCAGCAGCTTCGGTTCCTACGAGCAGTACTTC.

For the CDR3, the DNA is TGTGCCAGCAGATACAATACTAGAGTCTCCTACGAGCAGTACTTC. It codes for CASRYNTRVSYEQYF. The chain has TRBV2 and TRBJ2-7, with D possibly being TRBD2 (5 bases). Trimming took 6 bases from V and 0 from J, leaving 15 bases between them. In germline, CDR1 is SNHLY, CDR2 FYNNEI. The CDR3 loop spans 15 amino acids.

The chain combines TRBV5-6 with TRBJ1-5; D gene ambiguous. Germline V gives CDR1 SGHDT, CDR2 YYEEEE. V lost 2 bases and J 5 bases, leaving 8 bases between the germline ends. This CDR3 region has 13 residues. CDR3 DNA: TGTGCCAGCAGCTTATCAATAGATCAGCCCCAGCATTTT. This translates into CASSLSIDQPQHF.

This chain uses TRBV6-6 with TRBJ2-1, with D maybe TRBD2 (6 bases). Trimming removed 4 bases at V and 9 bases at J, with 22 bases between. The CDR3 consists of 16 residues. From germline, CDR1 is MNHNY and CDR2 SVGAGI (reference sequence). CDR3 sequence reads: CASSSPGVQSWGEQFF. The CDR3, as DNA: TGTGCCAGCAGTTCCCCGGGAGTCCAGAGCTGGGGTGAGCAGTTCTTC.

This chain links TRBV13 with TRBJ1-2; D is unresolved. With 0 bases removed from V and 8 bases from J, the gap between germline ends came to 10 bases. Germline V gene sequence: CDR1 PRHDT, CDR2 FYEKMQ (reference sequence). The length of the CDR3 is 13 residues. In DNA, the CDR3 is TGTGCCAGCAGCTTAGGCCGAGATGTCGGCTACACCTTC. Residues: CASSLGRDVGYTF.

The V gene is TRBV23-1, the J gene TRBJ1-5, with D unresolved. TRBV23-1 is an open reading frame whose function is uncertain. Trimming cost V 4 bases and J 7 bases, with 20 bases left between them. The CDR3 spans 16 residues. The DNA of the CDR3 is TGCGCCAGCAGTCCTCTTGCGCGTGAGGGAGTACAGCCCCAGCATTTT. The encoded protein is CASSPLAREGVQPQHF.

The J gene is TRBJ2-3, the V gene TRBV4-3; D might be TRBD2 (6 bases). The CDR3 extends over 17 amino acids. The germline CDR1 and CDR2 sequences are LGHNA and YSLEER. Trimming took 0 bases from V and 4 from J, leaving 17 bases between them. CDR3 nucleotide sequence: TGCGCCAGCAGCCAAGATTCAAAGGGCTCGGGGGCAGATACGCAGTATTTT. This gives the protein CASSQDSKGSGADTQYF.

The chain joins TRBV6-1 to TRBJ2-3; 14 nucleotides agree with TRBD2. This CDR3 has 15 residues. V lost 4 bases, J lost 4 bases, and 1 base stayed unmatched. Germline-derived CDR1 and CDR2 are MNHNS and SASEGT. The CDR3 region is CASSGLAGGPDTQYF. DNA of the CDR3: TGTGCCAGCAGTGGACTAGCGGGGGGGCCAGATACGCAGTATTTT.